Presented here are 10 T cell receptor beta chains from one specimen sequenced in a study of blood T cell repertoires in COVID-19. Generated by immunoSEQ multiplex PCR, the TCRdb table keeps only in-frame clones and is missing some. The table has some 90,000 clones, 86% seen once. Sequencing was carried out using peripheral blood. The receptors stem from a man older than 75 with active or convalescent COVID-19.

The chain carries TRBV5-5 and TRBJ1-1, with a possible D match to TRBD1 (6 bases). The CDR3 is 14 amino acids. Trimming removed 6 bases from V and 8 bases from J, with 20 bases in between. Germline V CDR1 and CDR2: SGHKS, YYEKEE (reference sequence). As DNA, the CDR3 is TGTGCCAGCAATTCCGCCCCTACACAGGGAGAAGCTTTCTTT. Amino acids: CASNSAPTQGEAFF.

This chain joins TRBV3-1 (or the pseudogene TRBV3-2) and TRBJ1-5, with D unresolved. Trimming pared 3 bases from V and 2 bases from J, leaving 11 bases between. The CDR3 sequence is 15 residues long. Per the germline V gene, CDR1 is LGHDT and CDR2 is YNNKEL (reference sequence). The DNA for the CDR3 is TGTGCCAGCAGCCAGGGCACCTGGGGCAATCAGCCCCAGCATTTT. This gives the protein CASSQGTWGNQPQHF.

The V and J genes are TRBV18 and TRBJ2-7; possible D gene TRBD2, 5 bases. The length of the CDR3 is 14 residues. Germline V gene lookup returns CDR1 KGHSH and CDR2 LQKENI. With 3 bases removed from V and 0 bases from J, the gap between germline ends came to 9 bases. The chain's CDR3 is CASSPEANSYEQYF. The CDR3 region has the DNA TGTGCCAGCTCACCGGAGGCAAACTCCTACGAGCAGTACTTC. The whole variable domain, filled in from reference TRBV18 and TRBJ2-7, reads NAGVMQNPRHLVRRRGQEARLRCSPMKGHSHVYWYRQLPEEGLKFMVYLQKENIIDESGMPKERFSAEFPKEGPSILRIQQVVRGDSAAYFCASSPEANSYEQYFGPGTRLTVT.

This clone has only one observation. The chain is built from TRBV19 and TRBJ2-3; a weak D match, TRBD2 (6 bases). The germline CDR1 and CDR2 sequences are LNHDA and SQIVND (reference sequence). This CDR3 has 12 residues. V lost 6 bases and J lost 8, with 12 bases in between. CDR3 nucleotides: TGTGCCAGTAGCCCCAACGGGGGTACGCAGTATTTT. Translation gives CASSPNGGTQYF.

The chain has TRBV3-1 (or the pseudogene TRBV3-2) and TRBJ2-7, with 15 bases aligning to TRBD2. There are 15 residues in the CDR3. CDR1 LGHDT and CDR2 YNNKEL come from the germline V gene (reference sequence). The V segment lost 4 bases and the J segment 7 bases; nucleotides outside the gene matches: 5. The CDR3 loop reads CASSPGLAGGAEQYF. CDR3 bases: TGTGCCAGCAGCCCGGGACTAGCGGGAGGAGCTGAGCAGTACTTC.

This clone showed up just a few times. J is TRBJ1-2 and V is TRBV19, with 7 nucleotides matching TRBD1. Germline CDR1 LNHDA, CDR2 SQIVND (reference sequence). J was trimmed by 3 bases and V by 6 bases; bases with no gene match: 4. CDR3 size: 13 residues. CDR3 nucleotide sequence: TGTGCCAGTAGGGGACAGAGTCACTATGGCTACACCTTC. This gives the protein CASRGQSHYGYTF.

The chain recombines TRBV27 with TRBJ2-1, with D tentatively TRBD1 (6 bases). Germline V gene lookup returns CDR1 MNHEY and CDR2 SMNVEV (reference sequence). Between the trimmed V and J ends, which lost 7 bases and 4 bases, there was a span of 14 bases. The CDR3 loop spans 14 amino acids. The CDR3 sequence is CASNAGTTYNEQFF. The CDR3 DNA follows: TGTGCCAGCAACGCCGGGACAACATACAATGAGCAGTTCTTC.

The chain uses TRBV6-5 and TRBJ2-1, with 8 nucleotides matching TRBD1. The CDR3 extends over 15 amino acids. The V gene's germline CDR1 is MNHEY and CDR2 SVGAGI. V shed 7 bases and J 6 bases; nucleotides not matched to a gene: 11. CDR3 in amino acids: CASKPTGGKGNEQFF. In nucleotides, the CDR3 is TGTGCCAGCAAGCCTACAGGGGGGAAGGGCAATGAGCAGTTCTTC.

This clone showed up just a few times. The rearrangement uses TRBV5-6 and TRBJ1-2, with a possible D match to TRBD1 (5 bases). The CDR3 spans 15 residues. V lost 1 base to trimming and J lost 7 bases, with 17 bases between them. Germline CDR1 and CDR2: SGHDT and YYEEEE. DNA for the CDR3: TGTGCCAGCAGCTTGAACAGGATCCCTCAATCTGGCTACACCTTC. Translated: CASSLNRIPQSGYTF.

The V call is TRBV7-2, the J call TRBJ1-1, with D tentatively TRBD1 (6 bases). The CDR3 consists of 15 residues. Trimming removed 5 bases from V and 3 bases from J, with 16 bases in between. CDR1 and CDR2 (germline): SGHTA, FQGNSA. CDR3 sequence reads: CASSAGQSRDTEAFF. CDR3 sequence (DNA): TGTGCCAGCAGCGCCGGACAGTCTCGAGACACTGAAGCTTTCTTT. The full variable domain, rest sourced from reference TRBV7-2 and TRBJ1-1, is GAGVSQSPSNKVTEKGKDVELRCDPISGHTALYWYRQSLGQGLEFLIYFQGNSAPDKSGLPSDRFSAERTGGSVSTLTIQRTQQEDSAVYLCASSAGQSRDTEAFFGQGTRLTVV.